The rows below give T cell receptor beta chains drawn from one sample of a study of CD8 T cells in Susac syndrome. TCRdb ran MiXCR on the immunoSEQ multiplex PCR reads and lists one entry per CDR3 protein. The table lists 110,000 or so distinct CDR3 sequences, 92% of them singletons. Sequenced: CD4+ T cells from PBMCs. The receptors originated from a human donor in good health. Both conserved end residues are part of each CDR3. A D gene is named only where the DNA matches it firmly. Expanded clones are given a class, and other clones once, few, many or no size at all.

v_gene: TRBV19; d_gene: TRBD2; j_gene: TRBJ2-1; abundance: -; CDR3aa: CASRTSGANNEQFF; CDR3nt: TGTGCCAGTAGGACCAGCGGGGCTAACAATGAGCAGTTCTTC
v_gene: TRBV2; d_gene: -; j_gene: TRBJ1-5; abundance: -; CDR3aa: CASSENRRENQPQHF; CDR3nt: TGTGCCAGCAGTGAAAACAGAAGGGAGAATCAGCCCCAGCATTTT
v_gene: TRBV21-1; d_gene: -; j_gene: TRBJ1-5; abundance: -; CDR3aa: CASRRVNQPQHF; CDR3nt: TGTGCCAGCAGAAGGGTGAATCAGCCCCAGCATTTT
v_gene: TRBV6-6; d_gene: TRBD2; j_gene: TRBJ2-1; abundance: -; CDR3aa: CASSYADLGREQFF; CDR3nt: TGTGCCAGCAGTTACGCAGACCTCGGGAGGGAGCAGTTCTTC
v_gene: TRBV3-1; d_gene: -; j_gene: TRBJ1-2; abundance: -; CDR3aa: CASSQDSGNPVHGYTF; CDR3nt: TGTGCCAGCAGCCAAGATTCAGGGAACCCAGTACACGGCTACACCTTC
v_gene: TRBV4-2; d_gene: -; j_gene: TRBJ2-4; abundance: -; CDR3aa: CASSQEGGNIQYF; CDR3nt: TGTGCCAGCAGCCAAGAGGGGGGAAACATTCAGTACTTC
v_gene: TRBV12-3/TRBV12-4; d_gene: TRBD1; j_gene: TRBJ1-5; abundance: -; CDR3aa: CASSFTTGGDQPQHF; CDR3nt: TGTGCCAGCAGTTTTACGACAGGGGGGGACCAGCCCCAGCATTTT
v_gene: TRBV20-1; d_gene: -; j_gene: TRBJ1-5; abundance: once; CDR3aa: CSGRQSNQPQHF; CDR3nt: TGCAGTGGTCGACAGAGCAATCAGCCCCAGCATTTT
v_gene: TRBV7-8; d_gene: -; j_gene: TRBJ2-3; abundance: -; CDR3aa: CASSQTSGGIGAQYF; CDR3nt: TGTGCCAGCAGCCAAACGTCTGGGGGGATCGGCGCGCAGTATTTT
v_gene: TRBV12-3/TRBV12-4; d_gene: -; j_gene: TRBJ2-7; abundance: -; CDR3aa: CASSLPGRAHEQYF; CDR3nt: TGTGCCAGCAGTCTCCCAGGCAGGGCGCACGAGCAGTACTTC
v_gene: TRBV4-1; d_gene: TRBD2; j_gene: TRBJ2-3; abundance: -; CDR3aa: CASSLIVGTSLSSDTQYF; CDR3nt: TGCGCCAGCAGCCTAATTGTAGGGACTAGCTTAAGTTCAGATACGCAGTATTTT
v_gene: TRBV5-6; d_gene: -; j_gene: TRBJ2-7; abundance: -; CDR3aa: CASSPRGLYEQYF; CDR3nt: TGTGCCAGCAGCCCCCGTGGACTCTACGAGCAGTACTTC
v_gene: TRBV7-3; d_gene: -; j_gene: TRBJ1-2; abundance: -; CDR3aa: CASSENTGYGYTF; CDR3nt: TGTGCCAGCAGCGAGAACACAGGGTATGGCTACACCTTC
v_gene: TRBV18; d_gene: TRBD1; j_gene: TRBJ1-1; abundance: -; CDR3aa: CASSPQGARDTEAFF; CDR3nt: TGTGCCAGCTCACCACAGGGGGCGCGGGACACTGAAGCTTTCTTT
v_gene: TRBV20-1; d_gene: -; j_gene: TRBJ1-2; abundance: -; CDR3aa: CSAPGGGGYTF; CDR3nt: TGCAGTGCCCCGGGTGGCGGGGGCTACACCTTC
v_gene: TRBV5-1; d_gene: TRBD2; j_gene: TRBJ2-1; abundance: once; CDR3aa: CASTLTFSGPAGSAYNEQFF; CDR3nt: TGCGCCAGCACGCTCACCTTTTCTGGGCCAGCGGGATCAGCCTACAATGAGCAGTTCTTC
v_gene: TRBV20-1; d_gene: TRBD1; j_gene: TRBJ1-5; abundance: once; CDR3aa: CSARVTGESNQPQHF; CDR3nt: TGCAGTGCTAGAGTGACAGGGGAAAGCAATCAGCCCCAGCATTTT
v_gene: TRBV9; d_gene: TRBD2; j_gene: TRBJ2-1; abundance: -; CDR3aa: CASNDGTSRYNEQFF; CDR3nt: TGTGCCAGCAACGACGGGACTAGTAGGTACAATGAGCAGTTCTTC
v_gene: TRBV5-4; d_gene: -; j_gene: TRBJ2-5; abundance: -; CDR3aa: CASSADQETQYF; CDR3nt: TGTGCCAGCAGCGCGGACCAAGAGACCCAGTACTTC
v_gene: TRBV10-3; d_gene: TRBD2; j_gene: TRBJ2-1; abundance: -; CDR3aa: CAISPTLGTSVYNEQFF; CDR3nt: TGTGCCATCAGCCCCACCTTGGGGACTAGCGTTTATAATGAGCAGTTCTTC
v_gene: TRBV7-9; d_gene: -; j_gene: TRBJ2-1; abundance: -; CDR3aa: CASSPGIYEQFF; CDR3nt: TGTGCCAGCAGCCCAGGGATATATGAGCAGTTCTTC
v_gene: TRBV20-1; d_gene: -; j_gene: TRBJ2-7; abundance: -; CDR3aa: CSAGRPTGRGDYEQYF; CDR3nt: TGCAGTGCTGGGAGGCCCACAGGACGAGGTGACTACGAGCAGTACTTC
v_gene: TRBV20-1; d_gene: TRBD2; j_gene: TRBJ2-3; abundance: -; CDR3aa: CSALTSGNTDTQYF; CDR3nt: TGCAGTGCTCTGACTAGCGGGAATACAGATACGCAGTATTTT
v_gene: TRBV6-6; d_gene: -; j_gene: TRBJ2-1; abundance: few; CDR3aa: CASRNEREQFF; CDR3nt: TGTGCCAGCAGAAATGAACGTGAGCAGTTCTTC
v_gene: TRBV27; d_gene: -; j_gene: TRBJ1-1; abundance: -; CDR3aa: CASSFGGGPEAFF; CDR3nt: TGTGCCAGCAGTTTTGGGGGGGGGCCTGAAGCTTTCTTT
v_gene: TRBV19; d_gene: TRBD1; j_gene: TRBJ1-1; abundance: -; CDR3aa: CASSRGDRVTTEAFF; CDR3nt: TGTGCCAGTAGTAGAGGTGACAGGGTTACGACTGAAGCTTTCTTT
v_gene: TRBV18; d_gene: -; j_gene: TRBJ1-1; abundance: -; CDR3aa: CASSFGENTEAFF; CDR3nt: TGTGCCAGCTCATTCGGGGAGAACACTGAAGCTTTCTTT
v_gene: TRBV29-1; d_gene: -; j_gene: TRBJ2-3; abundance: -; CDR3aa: CSGSSGTDTQYF; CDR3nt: TGCAGCGGTTCTAGCGGCACAGATACGCAGTATTTT
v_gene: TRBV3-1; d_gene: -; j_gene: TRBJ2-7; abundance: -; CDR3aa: CASSQDRNFYEQYF; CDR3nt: TGTGCCAGCAGCCAAGATCGAAATTTCTACGAGCAGTACTTC
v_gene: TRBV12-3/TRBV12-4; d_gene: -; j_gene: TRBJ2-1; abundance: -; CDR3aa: CASREQGPLGNEQFF; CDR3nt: TGTGCCAGTCGCGAACAGGGTCCACTGGGGAATGAGCAGTTCTTC
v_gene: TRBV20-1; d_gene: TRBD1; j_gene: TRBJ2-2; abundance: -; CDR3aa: CSPDRGRAGELFF; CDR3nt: TGCAGTCCCGACAGGGGACGGGCCGGGGAGCTGTTTTTT
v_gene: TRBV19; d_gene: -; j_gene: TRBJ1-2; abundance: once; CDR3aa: CASIPSTQNYGYTF; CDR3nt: TGTGCCAGTATTCCCTCGACCCAGAACTATGGCTACACCTTC
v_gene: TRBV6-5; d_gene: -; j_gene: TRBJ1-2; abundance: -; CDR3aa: CASSYSGGYGYTF; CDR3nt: TGTGCCAGCAGTTACTCTGGGGGGTACGGCTACACCTTC
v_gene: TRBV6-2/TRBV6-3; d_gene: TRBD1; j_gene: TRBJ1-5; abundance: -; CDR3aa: CASSYNHRGQGNQPQHF; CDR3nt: TGTGCCAGCAGTTACAACCACAGGGGGCAGGGCAATCAGCCCCAGCATTTT
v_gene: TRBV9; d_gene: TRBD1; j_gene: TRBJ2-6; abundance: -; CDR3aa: CASARGDSGANVLTF; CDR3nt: TGTGCCAGCGCAAGAGGGGACAGTGGGGCCAACGTCCTGACTTTC
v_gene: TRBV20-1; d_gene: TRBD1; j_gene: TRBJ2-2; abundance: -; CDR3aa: CSASPRDRAHGELFF; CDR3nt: TGCAGTGCTAGTCCGCGGGACAGGGCTCACGGGGAGCTGTTTTTT
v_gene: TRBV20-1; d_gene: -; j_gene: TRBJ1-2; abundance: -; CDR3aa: CSAGHPTGIYGYTF; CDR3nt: TGCAGTGCGGGACACCCGACCGGGATCTATGGCTACACCTTC
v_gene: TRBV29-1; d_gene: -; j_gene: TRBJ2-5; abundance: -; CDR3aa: CSVEGETQYF; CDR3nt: TGCAGCGTGGAGGGAGAGACCCAGTACTTC
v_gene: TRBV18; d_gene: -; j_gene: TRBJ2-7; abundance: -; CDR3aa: CASSTGIEGYEQYF; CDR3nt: TGTGCCAGCTCCACAGGCATCGAGGGCTACGAGCAGTACTTC
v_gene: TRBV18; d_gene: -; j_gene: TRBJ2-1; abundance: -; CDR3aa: CASSPSSPGAYKNNEQFF; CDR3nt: TGTGCCAGCTCACCATCCTCTCCGGGGGCCTACAAGAACAATGAGCAGTTCTTC